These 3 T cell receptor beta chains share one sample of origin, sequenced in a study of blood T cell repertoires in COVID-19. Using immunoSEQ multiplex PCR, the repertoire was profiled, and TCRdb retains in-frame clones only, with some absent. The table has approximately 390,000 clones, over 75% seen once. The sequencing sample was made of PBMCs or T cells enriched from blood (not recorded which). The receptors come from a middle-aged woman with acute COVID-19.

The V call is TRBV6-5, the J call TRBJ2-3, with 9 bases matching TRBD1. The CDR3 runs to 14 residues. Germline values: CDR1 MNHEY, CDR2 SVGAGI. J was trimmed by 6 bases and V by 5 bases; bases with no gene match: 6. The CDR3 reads CASSRGTGRDTQYF. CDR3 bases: TGTGCCAGCAGTCGCGGGACAGGGCGCGATACGCAGTATTTT.

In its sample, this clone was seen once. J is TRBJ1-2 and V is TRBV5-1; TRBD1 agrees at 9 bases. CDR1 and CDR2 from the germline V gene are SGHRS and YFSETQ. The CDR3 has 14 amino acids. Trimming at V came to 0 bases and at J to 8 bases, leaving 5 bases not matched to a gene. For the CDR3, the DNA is TGCGCCAGCAGCTTGGCGGACAGGGGCCGGGGCTACACCTTC. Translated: CASSLADRGRGYTF.

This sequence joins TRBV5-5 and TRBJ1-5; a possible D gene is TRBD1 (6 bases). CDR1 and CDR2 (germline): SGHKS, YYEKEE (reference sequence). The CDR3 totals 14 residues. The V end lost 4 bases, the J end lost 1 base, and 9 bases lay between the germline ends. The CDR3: CASSPGQSNQPQHF. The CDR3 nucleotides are TGTGCCAGCAGCCCTGGACAGAGCAATCAGCCCCAGCATTTT.